This T cell receptor (beta chain) came from a study of siplizumab effects on memory and regulatory T cells. Whole-study findings and limits: Both greater diversity than memory cells and a major contribution to the alloresponse seemed to characterize naive T cells. Proliferating siplizumab-culture Treg suppressive function went unconfirmed.

The length of the CDR3 is 13 residues. V was pared by 6 bases and J by 6 bases, with 16 bases between. Germline V gives CDR1 SQVTM, CDR2 ANQGSEA. For this clone: Its antigen is currently unknown.

Each sample contributed roughly 100,000 TCR templates to the assay. Sequenced by immunoSEQ multiplex PCR; TCRdb stores in-frame clones only, minus some. Of around 95,000 clones listed, around 92% are singletons. Sequencing used CD4+ T cells sorted from blood. The chain uses TRBV29-1 and TRBJ2-3; D is ambiguous. The source of this sequence is a human donor in good health. The CDR3 region is CSVPQKGGDTQYF. The CDR3 DNA is TGCAGCGTACCGCAAAAAGGTGGGGATACGCAGTATTTT.